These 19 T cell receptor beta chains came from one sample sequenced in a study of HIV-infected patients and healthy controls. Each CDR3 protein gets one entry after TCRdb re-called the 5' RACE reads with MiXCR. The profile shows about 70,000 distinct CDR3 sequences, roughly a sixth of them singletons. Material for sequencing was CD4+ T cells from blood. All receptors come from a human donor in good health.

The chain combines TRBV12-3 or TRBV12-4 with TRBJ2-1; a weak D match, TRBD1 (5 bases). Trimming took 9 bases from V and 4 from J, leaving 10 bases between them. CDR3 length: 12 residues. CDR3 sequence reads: CASGARYNEQFF. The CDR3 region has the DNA TGTGCCAGTGGGGCTAGATACAATGAGCAGTTCTTC.

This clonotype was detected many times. CDR3 residues: CASSSDGTSSGEQYF. The CDR3 coding sequence is TGCGCCAGCAGCTCCGACGGGACTAGCAGTGGCGAGCAGTACTTC. The chain links TRBV5-1 to TRBJ2-7; TRBD2 aligns across 9 bases. This CDR3 region has 15 residues. V dropped 3 bases and J dropped 6; count of bases not matched to a gene: 10. The germline CDR1 and CDR2 sequences are SGHRS and YFSETQ.

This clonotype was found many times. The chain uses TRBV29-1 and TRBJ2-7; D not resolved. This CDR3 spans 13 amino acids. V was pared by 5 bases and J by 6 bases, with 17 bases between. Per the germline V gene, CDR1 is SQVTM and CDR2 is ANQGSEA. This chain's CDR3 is CSVPRRTPGEQYF. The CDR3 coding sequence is TGCAGCGTTCCCCGACGTACCCCTGGCGAGCAGTACTTC.

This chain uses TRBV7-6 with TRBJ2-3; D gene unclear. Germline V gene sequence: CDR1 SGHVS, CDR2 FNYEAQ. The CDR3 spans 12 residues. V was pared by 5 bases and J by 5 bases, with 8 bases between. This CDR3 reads CASSLGRDTQYF. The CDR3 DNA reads TGTGCCAGCAGCCTGGGCAGAGATACGCAGTATTTT. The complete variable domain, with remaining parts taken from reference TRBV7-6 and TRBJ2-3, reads GAGVSQSPRYKVTKRGQDVALRCDPISGHVSLYWYRQALGQGPEFLTYFNYEAQQDKSGLPNDRFSAERPEGSISTLTIQRTEQRDSAMYRCASSLGRDTQYFGPGTRLTVL.

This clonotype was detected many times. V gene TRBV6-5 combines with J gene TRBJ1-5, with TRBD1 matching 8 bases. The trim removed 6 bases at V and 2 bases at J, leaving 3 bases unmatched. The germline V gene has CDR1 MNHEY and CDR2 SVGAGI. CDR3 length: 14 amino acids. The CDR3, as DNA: TGTGCCAGCAGGAAGGGACAGGGCAATCAGCCCCAGCATTTT. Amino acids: CASRKGQGNQPQHF.

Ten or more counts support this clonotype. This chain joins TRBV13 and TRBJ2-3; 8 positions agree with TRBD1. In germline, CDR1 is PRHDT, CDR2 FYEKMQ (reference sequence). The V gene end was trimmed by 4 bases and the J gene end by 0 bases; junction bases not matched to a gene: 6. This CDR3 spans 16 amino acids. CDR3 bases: TGTGCCAGCAGCTCAGGGGGCGTAGGTAGCACAGATACGCAGTATTTT. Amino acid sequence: CASSSGGVGSTDTQYF.

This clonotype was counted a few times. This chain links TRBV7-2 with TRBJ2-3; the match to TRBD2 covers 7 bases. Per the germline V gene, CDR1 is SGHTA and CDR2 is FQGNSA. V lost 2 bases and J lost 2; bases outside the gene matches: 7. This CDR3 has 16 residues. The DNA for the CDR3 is TGTGCCAGCAGCTTAAGGCCTGGGACTATCACAGATACGCAGTATTTT. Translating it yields CASSLRPGTITDTQYF.

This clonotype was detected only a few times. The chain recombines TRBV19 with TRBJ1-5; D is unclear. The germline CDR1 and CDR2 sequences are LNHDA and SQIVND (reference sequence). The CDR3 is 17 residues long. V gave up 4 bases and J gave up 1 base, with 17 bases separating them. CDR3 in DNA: TGTGCCAGTAGTAGTAGGACGCACTTACGGAGCAATCAGCCCCAGCATTTT. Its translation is CASSSRTHLRSNQPQHF.

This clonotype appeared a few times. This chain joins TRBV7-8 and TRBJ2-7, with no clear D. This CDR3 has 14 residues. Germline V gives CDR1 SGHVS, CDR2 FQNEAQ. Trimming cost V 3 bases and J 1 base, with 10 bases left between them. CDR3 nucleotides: TGTGCCAGCAGCTTCCGCCGGAATTCCTACGAGCAGTACTTC. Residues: CASSFRRNSYEQYF.

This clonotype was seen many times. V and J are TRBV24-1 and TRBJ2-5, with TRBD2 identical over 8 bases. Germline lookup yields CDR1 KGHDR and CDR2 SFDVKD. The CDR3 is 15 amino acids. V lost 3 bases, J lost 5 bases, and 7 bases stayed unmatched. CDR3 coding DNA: TGTGCCACCAGTGATGCTAGCGGGCCACAGGAGACCCAGTACTTC. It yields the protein CATSDASGPQETQYF.

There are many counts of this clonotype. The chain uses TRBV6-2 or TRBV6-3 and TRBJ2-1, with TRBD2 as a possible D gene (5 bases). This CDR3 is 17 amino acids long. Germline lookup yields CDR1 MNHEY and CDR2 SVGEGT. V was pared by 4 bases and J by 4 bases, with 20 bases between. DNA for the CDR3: TGTGCCAGCAGTTCCCCGGCGCTGGCGGGTGGATACAATGAGCAGTTCTTC. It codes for CASSSPALAGGYNEQFF.

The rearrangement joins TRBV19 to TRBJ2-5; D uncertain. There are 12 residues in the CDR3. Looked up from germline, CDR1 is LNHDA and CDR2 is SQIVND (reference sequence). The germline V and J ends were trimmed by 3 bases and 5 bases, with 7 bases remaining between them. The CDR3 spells CASSMWAETQYF. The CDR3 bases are TGTGCCAGTAGTATGTGGGCGGAGACCCAGTACTTC. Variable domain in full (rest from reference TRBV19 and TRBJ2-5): DGGITQSPKYLFRKEGQNVTLSCEQNLNHDAMYWYRQDPGQGLRLIYYSQIVNDFQKGDIAEGYSVSREKKESFPLTVTSAQKNPTAFYLCASSMWAETQYFGPGTRLLVL.

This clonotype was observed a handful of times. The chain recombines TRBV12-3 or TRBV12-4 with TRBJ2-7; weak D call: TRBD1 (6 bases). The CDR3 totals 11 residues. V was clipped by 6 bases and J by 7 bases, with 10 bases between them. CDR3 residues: CASRLQGEQYF. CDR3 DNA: TGTGCCAGCAGACTACAGGGTGAGCAGTACTTC.

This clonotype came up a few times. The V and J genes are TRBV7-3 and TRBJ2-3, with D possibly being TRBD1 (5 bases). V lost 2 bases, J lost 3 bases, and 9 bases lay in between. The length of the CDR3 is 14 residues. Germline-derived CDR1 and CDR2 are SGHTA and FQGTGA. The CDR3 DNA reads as TGTGCCAGCAGCTTAGGGGCAGGGACAGATACGCAGTATTTT. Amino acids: CASSLGAGTDTQYF.

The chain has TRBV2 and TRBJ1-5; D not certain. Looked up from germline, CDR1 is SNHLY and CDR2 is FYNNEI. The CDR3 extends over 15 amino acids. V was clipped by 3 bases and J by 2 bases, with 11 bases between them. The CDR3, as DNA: TGTGCCAGCAGTGATAAAACCAATGGCAATCAGCCCCAGCATTTT. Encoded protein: CASSDKTNGNQPQHF. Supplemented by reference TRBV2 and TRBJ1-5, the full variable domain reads EPEVTQTPSHQVTQMGQEVILRCVPISNHLYFYWYRQILGQKVEFLVSFYNNEISEKSEIFDDQFSVERPDGSNFTLKIRSTKLEDSAMYFCASSDKTNGNQPQHFGDGTRLSIL.

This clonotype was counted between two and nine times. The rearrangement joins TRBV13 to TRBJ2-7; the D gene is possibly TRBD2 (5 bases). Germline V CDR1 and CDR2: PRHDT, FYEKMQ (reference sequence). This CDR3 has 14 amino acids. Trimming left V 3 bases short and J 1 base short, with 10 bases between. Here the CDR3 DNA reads TGTGCCAGCAGCTTTTTGAGGGATTCCTACGAGCAGTACTTC. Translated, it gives CASSFLRDSYEQYF.

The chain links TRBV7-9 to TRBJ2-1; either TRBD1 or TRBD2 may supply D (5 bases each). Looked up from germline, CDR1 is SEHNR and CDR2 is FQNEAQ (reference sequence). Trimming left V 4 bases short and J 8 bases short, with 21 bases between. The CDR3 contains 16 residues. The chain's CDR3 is CASSSPTGTNTDEQFF. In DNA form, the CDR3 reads TGTGCCAGCAGCTCGCCCACCGGGACCAACACCGATGAGCAGTTCTTC.

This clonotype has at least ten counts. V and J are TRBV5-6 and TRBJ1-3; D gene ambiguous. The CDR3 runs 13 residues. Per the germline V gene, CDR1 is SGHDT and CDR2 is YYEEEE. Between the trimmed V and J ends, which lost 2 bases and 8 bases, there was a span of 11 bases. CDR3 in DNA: TGTGCCAGCAGCTTAACCGGCCGCGACACCATATATTTT. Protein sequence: CASSLTGRDTIYF.

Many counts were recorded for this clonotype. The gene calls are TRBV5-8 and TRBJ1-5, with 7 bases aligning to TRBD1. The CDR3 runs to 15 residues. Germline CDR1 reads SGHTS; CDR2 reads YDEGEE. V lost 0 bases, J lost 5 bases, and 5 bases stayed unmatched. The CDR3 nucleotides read TGTGCCAGCAGCTTGGCCGGGACAGACCATCAGCCCCAGCATTTT. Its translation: CASSLAGTDHQPQHF.